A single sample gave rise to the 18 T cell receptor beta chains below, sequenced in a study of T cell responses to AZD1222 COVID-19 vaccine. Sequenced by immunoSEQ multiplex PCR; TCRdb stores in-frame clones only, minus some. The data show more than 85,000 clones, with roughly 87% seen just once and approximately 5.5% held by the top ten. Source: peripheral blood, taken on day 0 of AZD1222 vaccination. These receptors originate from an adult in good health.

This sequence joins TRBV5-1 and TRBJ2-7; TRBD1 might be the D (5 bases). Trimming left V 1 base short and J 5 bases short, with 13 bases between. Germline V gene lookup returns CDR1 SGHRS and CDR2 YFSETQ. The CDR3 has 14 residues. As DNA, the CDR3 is TGCGCCAGCAGCTTGTACGCCAGGGAACACGAGCAGTACTTC. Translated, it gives CASSLYAREHEQYF.

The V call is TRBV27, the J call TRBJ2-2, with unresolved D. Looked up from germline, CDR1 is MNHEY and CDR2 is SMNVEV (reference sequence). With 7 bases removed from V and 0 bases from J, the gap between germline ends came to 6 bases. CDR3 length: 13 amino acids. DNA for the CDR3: TGTGCCAGCAAAGGAACGAACACCGGGGAGCTGTTTTTT. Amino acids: CASKGTNTGELFF.

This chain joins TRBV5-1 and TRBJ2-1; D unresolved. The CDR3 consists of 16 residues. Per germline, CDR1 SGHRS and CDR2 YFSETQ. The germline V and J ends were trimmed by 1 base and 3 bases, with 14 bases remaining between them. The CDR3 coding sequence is TGCGCCAGCAGCTTGTCTTATCCGAGCAACTACAATGAGCAGTTCTTC. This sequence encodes CASSLSYPSNYNEQFF.

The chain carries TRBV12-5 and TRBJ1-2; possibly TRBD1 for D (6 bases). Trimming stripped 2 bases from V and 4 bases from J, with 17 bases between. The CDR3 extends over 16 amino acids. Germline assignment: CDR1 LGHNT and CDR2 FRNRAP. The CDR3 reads CASGLSSGGPLYGYTF. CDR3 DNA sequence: TGTGCTAGTGGTTTGTCGTCCGGGGGGCCCCTCTATGGCTACACCTTC. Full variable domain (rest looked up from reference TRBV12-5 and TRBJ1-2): DARVTQTPRHKVTEMGQEVTMRCQPILGHNTVFWYRQTMMQGLELLAYFRNRAPLDDSGMPKDRFSAEMPDATLATLKIQPSEPRDSAVYFCASGLSSGGPLYGYTFGSGTRLTVV.

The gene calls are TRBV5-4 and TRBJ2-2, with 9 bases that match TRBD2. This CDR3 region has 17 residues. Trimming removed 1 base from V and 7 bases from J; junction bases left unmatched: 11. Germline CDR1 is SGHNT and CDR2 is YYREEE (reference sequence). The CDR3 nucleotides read TGTGCCAGCAGCTTGTCGGGTAGCGGGAGAGTTGACGGGGAGCTGTTTTTT. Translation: CASSLSGSGRVDGELFF.

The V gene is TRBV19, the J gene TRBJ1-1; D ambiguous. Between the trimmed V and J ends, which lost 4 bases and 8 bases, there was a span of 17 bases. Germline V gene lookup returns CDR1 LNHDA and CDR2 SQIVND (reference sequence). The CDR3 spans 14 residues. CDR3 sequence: CASSTRRQWGEAFF. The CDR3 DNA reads TGTGCCAGTAGTACGAGGAGGCAGTGGGGAGAAGCTTTCTTT.

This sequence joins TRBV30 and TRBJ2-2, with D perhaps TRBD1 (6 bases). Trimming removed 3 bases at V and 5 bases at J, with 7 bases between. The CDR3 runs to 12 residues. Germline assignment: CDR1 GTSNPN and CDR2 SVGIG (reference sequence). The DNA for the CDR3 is TGTGCCTGGAGGGACAGAACCGGGGAGCTGTTTTTT. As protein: CAWRDRTGELFF.

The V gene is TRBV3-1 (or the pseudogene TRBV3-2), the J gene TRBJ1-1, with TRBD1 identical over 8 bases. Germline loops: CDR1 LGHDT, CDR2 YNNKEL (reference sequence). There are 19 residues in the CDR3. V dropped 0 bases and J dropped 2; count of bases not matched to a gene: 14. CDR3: CASSQDLGGQGAGNTEAFF. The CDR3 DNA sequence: TGTGCCAGCAGCCAAGATCTCGGGGGGCAGGGGGCCGGTAACACTGAAGCTTTCTTT.

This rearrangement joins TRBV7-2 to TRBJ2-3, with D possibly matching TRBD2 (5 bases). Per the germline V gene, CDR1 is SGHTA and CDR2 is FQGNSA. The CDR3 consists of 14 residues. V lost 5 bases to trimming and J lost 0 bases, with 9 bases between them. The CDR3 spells CASSPSRSTDTQYF. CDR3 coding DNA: TGTGCCAGCAGCCCTAGCAGAAGCACAGATACGCAGTATTTT. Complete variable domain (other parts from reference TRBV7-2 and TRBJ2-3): GAGVSQSPSNKVTEKGKDVELRCDPISGHTALYWYRQSLGQGLEFLIYFQGNSAPDKSGLPSDRFSAERTGGSVSTLTIQRTQQEDSAVYLCASSPSRSTDTQYFGPGTRLTVL.

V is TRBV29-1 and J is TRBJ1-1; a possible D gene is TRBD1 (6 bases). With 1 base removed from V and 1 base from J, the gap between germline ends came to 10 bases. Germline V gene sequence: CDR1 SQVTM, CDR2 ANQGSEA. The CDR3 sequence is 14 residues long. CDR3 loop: CSVEGQATNTEAFF. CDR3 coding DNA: TGCAGCGTTGAAGGACAGGCCACGAACACTGAAGCTTTCTTT.

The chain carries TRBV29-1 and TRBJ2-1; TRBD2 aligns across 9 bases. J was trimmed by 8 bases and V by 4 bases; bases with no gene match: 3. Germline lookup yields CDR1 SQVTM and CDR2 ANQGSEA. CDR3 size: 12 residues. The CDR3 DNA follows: TGCAGCGTTGGCGGGGGGGCACATGAGCAGTTCTTC. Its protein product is CSVGGGAHEQFF.

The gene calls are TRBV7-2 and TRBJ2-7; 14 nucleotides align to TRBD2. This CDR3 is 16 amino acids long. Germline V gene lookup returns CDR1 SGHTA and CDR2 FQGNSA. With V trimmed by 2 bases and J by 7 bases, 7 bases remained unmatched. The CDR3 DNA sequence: TGTGCCAGCAGCTTAAGTGGACTAGCGGGGGGTCAGGAGCAGTACTTC. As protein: CASSLSGLAGGQEQYF.

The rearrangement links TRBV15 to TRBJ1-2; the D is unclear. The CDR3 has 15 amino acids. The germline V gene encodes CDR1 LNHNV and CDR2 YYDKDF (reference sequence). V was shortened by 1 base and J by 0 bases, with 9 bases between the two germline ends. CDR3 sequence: CATSRATFPNYGYTF. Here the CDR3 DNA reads TGTGCCACCAGCAGAGCCACTTTTCCTAACTATGGCTACACCTTC. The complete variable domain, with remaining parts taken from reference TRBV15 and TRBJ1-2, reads DAMVIQNPRYQVTQFGKPVTLSCSQTLNHNVMYWYQQKSSQAPKLLFHYYDKDFNNEADTPDNFQSRRPNTSFCFLDIRSPGLGDTAMYLCATSRATFPNYGYTFGSGTRLTVV.

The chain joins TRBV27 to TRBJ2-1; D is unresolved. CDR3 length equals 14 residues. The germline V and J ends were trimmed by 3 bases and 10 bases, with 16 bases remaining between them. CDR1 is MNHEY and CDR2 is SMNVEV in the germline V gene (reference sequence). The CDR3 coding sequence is TGTGCCAGCAGTTTTGCCGGACCAACAGCGGAGCAGTTCTTC. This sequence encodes CASSFAGPTAEQFF.

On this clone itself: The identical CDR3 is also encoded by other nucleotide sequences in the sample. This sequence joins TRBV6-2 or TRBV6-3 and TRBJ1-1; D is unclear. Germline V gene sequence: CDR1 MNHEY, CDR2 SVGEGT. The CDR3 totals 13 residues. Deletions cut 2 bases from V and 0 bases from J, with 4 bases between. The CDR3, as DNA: TGTGCCAGCAGTTACCGGGTGAACACTGAAGCTTTCTTT. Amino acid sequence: CASSYRVNTEAFF.

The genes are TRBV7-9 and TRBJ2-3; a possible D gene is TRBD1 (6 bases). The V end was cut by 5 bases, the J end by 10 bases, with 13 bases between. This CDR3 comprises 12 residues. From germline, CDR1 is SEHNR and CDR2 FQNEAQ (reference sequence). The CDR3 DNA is TGTGCCAGCAGCGGGGCTTCAGGGGCGCAGTATTTT. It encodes CASSGASGAQYF.

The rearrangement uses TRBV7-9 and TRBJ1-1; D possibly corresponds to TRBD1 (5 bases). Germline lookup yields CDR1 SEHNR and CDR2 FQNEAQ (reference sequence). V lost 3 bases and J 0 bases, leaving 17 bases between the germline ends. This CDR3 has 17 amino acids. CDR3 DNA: TGTGCCAGCAGCTTCTTTCCGCAGGGCCCTCTGAACACTGAAGCTTTCTTT. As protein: CASSFFPQGPLNTEAFF. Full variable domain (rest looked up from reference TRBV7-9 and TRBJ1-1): DTGVSQNPRHKITKRGQNVTFRCDPISEHNRLYWYRQTLGQGPEFLTYFQNEAQLEKSRLLSDRFSAERPKGSFSTLEIQRTEQGDSAMYLCASSFFPQGPLNTEAFFGQGTRLTVV.

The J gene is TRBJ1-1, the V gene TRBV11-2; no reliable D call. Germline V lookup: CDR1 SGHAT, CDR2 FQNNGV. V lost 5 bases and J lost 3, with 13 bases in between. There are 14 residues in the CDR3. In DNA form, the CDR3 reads TGTGCCAGCAGCACTGACTCACTCGACACTGAAGCTTTCTTT. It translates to CASSTDSLDTEAFF.